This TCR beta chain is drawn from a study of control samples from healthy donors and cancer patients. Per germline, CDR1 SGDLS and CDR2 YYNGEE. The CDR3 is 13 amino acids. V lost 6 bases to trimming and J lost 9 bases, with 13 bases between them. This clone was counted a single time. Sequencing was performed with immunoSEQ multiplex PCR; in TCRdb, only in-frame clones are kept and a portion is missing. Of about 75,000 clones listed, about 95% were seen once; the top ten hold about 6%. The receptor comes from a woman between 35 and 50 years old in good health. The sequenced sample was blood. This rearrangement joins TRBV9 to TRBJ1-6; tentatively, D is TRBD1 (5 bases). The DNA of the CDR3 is TGTGCCAGCACCGCCAGGGCGGGTTCACCCCTCCACTTT. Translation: CASTARAGSPLHF.